A selection of T cell receptor beta chains follows, all from one sample in a study of control samples from healthy donors and cancer patients. Measured with immunoSEQ multiplex PCR; TCRdb has only the in-frame clones, and not every one. The profile shows about 85,000 clones, roughly nine tenths of them singletons. The sequencing input was blood. These receptors were obtained from a woman aged 55-75 years in good health. Both conserved end residues are trimmed from each CDR3. The D gene is left open where the match is weak.

V gene	J gene	D gene	CDR3 protein
TRBV11-2	TRBJ2-7	NA	ASSLAPYEQY
TRBV3-1/TRBV3-2	TRBJ2-7	TRBD2	ASSLGTSGRRY
TRBV7-2	TRBJ2-1	TRBD2	ASSSLGGYNEQF
TRBV29-1	TRBJ2-5	TRBD1	SGGRGPQFPSQETQY
TRBV7-9	TRBJ1-3	NA	ASSLASLEGGNTIY
TRBV7-9	TRBJ1-2	NA	ASSLAQAGDGYGYT
TRBV6-2/TRBV6-3	TRBJ2-5	NA	ASSVGLQETQY
TRBV5-1	TRBJ1-4	NA	ASSHPGEKLF
TRBV7-9	TRBJ2-2	NA	ASSFVEATGELF
TRBV19	TRBJ2-5	NA	ASSIGRAGETQY
TRBV5-6	TRBJ1-2	NA	ASIRHRGGGYT
TRBV28	TRBJ2-1	NA	ASTVTGRSYNEQF
TRBV15	TRBJ1-5	TRBD1	ATSSDRVQPQH
TRBV3-1/TRBV3-2	TRBJ2-5	TRBD2	ASSPWGGQETQY
TRBV28	TRBJ1-2	NA	ASLMGGQGITYGYT
TRBV4-1	TRBJ2-5	TRBD2	ASSLYGLAGSSPPETQY
TRBV11-2	TRBJ2-3	TRBD1	ASSLGDRLTDTQY
TRBV24-1	TRBJ2-1	NA	ATSDIVTGGYNEQF
TRBV7-2	TRBJ2-2	NA	ASSVLGNTGELF
TRBV6-4	TRBJ2-1	NA	ASSDSGIQGLNEQF
TRBV11-3	TRBJ1-2	NA	ASSLTWGGNYGYT
TRBV28	TRBJ1-2	NA	ASSFAAPNPANYGYT
TRBV24-1	TRBJ2-5	NA	ATPILGPWETQY
TRBV24-1	TRBJ2-2	NA	ATRGANTGELF
TRBV27	TRBJ1-2	TRBD1	ASSPRDRVRGGYT
TRBV7-2	TRBJ2-7	NA	ASSLSLAYEQY
TRBV30	TRBJ2-7	NA	AWSLGQYDEQY
TRBV28	TRBJ2-5	TRBD1	ASANLGQGSETQY
TRBV5-5	TRBJ2-5	NA	ASSLATVGRETQY
TRBV7-6	TRBJ2-1	NA	ASSLGTAIYNEQF
TRBV27	TRBJ1-1	NA	ASSLSTQRNTEAF
TRBV4-3	TRBJ1-2	NA	ASSQDPGYHGYT
TRBV24-1	TRBJ2-1	NA	ATSDLRGRSNEQF
TRBV6-1	TRBJ2-1	TRBD2	ASSGLAASSYNEQF
TRBV18	TRBJ1-2	TRBD1	ASSPATGLDYGYT
TRBV11-3	TRBJ1-2	NA	ASSPRGAEEGYT
TRBV7-8	TRBJ1-3	NA	ASSLAGDSGNTIY
TRBV7-2	TRBJ2-5	NA	ASSPLLETQY
TRBV6-5	TRBJ1-1	NA	ASKGGGTEAF
TRBV12-5	TRBJ2-1	NA	ASGPGSMGGNEQF
TRBV7-3	TRBJ1-2	NA	ASTLPLNYGYT
TRBV7-2	TRBJ1-5	NA	ASSFRTGLDQPQH
TRBV19	TRBJ1-2	NA	ASSIIQGGYT
TRBV19	TRBJ1-2	TRBD1	ASHSGTDLGGYT
TRBV6-5	TRBJ2-2	NA	ASRWDRDTGELF
TRBV7-2	TRBJ1-6	TRBD1	ASSSGQGWDSPLH
TRBV7-9	TRBJ1-2	NA	ASSLTGPARSYT
TRBV5-1	TRBJ1-4	NA	ASSLIGQYGEKLF